This TCR beta chain originates from a study of T cell responses to AZD1222 COVID-19 vaccine. Overall study context: The analysis combined second doses at about 4 or about 12 weeks. Points from the study as a whole: The breadth and depth of Spike-specific TCRs increased once two AZD1222 doses had been given. In the spike-specific TCR repertoire, nearly half reportedly target unmutated variant regions. The repertoires were collected only after the peak T cell response.

In the case of this clone: Its antigen remains unknown.

Here immunoSEQ multiplex PCR was the method, and the copy in TCRdb shows in-frame clones only, minus some. The sample lists roughly 150,000 clones, roughly 91% occurring once. The sample consisted of peripheral blood, taken on day 0 of AZD1222 vaccination. The clonotype originates from an adult in good health.

CDR3: CSAANPSISSTDTQYF. DNA of the CDR3: TGCAGCGCCGCGAACCCCTCAATCTCTAGCACAGATACGCAGTATTTT. V is TRBV29-1 and J is TRBJ2-3; D gene ambiguous. This CDR3 has 16 residues. Germline V CDR1 and CDR2: SQVTM, ANQGSEA. V was clipped by 7 bases and J by 0 bases, with 20 bases between them.